This TCR beta chain was captured in a study of blood T cell repertoires in COVID-19. Germline V gene sequence: CDR1 WSHSY, CDR2 SAAADI. The CDR3 runs to 13 residues. Trimming pared 8 bases from V and 2 bases from J, leaving 11 bases between. In the authors' workflow: The authors estimated nucleated cell counts from reference gene primer amplification. TCRdb's copy holds only in-frame clones and misses some; the assay was immunoSEQ multiplex PCR. The DNA was the basis for D and trimming; V, J and clone size are from that table. The profile shows 110,000 to 150,000 clones, 65% to 80% of them singletons.

The V gene is TRBV10-2, the J gene TRBJ2-3; tentatively, D is TRBD1 (6 bases). This clonotype was sampled from an elderly man with acute or convalescent COVID-19. The sequenced sample was peripheral blood. The DNA for the CDR3 is TGCGCCAGCCGACAGGAGTCCACAGATACGCAGTATTTT. Residues: CASRQESTDTQYF.